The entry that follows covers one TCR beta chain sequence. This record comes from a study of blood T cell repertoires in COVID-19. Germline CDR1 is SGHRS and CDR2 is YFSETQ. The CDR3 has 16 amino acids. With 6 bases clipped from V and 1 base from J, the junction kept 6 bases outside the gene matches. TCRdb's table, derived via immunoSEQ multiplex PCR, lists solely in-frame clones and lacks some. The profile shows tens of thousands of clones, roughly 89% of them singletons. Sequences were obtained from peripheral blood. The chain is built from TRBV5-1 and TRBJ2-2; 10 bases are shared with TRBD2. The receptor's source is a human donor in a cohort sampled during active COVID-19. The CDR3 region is CASKRLAGENTGELFF. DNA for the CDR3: TGCGCCAGCAAAAGGCTAGCGGGGGAGAACACCGGGGAGCTGTTTTTT. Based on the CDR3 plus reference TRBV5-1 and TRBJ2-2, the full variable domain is KAGVTQTPRYLIKTRGQQVTLSCSPISGHRSVSWYQQTPGQGLQFLFEYFSETQRNKGNFPGRFSGRQFSNSRSEMNVSTLELGDSALYLCASKRLAGENTGELFFGEGSRLTVL.